Shown below are 9 T cell receptor beta chains from a single sample sequenced in a study of neurological immune-mediated disorders. TCRdb analysed the 5' RACE reads with MiXCR anew, one entry per CDR3 protein. The sample records 50,000 to 65,000 distinct CDR3 sequences, less than 6% being singletons. Sequenced sample: PBMCs. The receptors shown here come from a woman between 45 and 60 years old with multiple sclerosis.

This chain joins TRBV28 and TRBJ2-5; D could derive from TRBD1 or TRBD2 (6 bases each). Germline values: CDR1 MDHEN, CDR2 SYDVKM. The CDR3 extends over 15 amino acids. Trimming left V 4 bases short and J 5 bases short, with 17 bases between. The CDR3 bases are TGTGCCAGCAGTTCGATGGGGGGCGGTGGGGAGACCCAGTACTTC. Translating gives CASSSMGGGGETQYF.

This clonotype was detected only a few times. This chain connects TRBV27 to TRBJ1-2; a possible D gene is TRBD1 (6 bases). Germline CDR1 MNHEY, CDR2 SMNVEV (reference sequence). The germline V and J ends were trimmed by 0 bases and 2 bases, with 10 bases remaining between them. The CDR3 consists of 15 residues. The CDR3 region has the DNA TGTGCCAGCAGTTTATCGGGCAGGGGCAACTATGGCTACACCTTC. Amino acids: CASSLSGRGNYGYTF.

This clonotype came up a few times. The chain uses TRBV4-1 and TRBJ2-5, with 11 bases lining up with TRBD1. The V gene end was trimmed by 4 bases and the J gene end by 3 bases; junction bases not matched to a gene: 1. This CDR3 contains 14 residues. In germline, CDR1 is MGHRA, CDR2 YSYEKL. The chain's CDR3 is CASSLGQGEETQYF. CDR3 nucleotide sequence: TGCGCCAGCAGCCTGGGACAGGGGGAAGAGACCCAGTACTTC.

This clonotype came up many times. The chain employs TRBV20-1 and TRBJ1-6, with TRBD1 matching 7 bases. CDR3 length equals 12 residues. From germline, CDR1 is DFQATT and CDR2 SNEGSKA (reference sequence). V gave up 2 bases and J gave up 10 bases; unmatched junction bases: 2. The CDR3 nucleotides read TGCAGTGCTAGAACAGGGGCCTCACCCCTCCACTTT. As protein: CSARTGASPLHF.

Many counts were recorded for this clonotype. V gene TRBV4-2 combines with J gene TRBJ1-4; D gene ambiguous. This CDR3 has 16 amino acids. With 0 bases removed from V and 5 bases from J, the gap between germline ends came to 13 bases. Germline CDR1 is LGHNA and CDR2 is YNFKEQ. CDR3 sequence (DNA): TGTGCCAGCAGCCAAGATTGGGAACAGCCAAATGAAAAACTGTTTTTT. Translated: CASSQDWEQPNEKLFF.

This clonotype came up many times. The chain couples TRBV20-1 to TRBJ2-2, with 9 bases matching TRBD1. Germline V gives CDR1 DFQATT, CDR2 SNEGSKA (reference sequence). The V gene end was trimmed by 1 base and the J gene end by 5 bases; junction bases not matched to a gene: 8. The CDR3 loop spans 16 amino acids. The CDR3, as DNA: TGCAGTGCTAGAGTACAGGGGGCCGGAGCGACCGGGGAGCTGTTTTTT. It specifies CSARVQGAGATGELFF.

Many counts were recorded for this clonotype. The chain links TRBV15 to TRBJ2-7; 7 bases are shared with TRBD1. J lost 5 bases, V lost 4 bases, and 8 bases had no gene match. This CDR3 is built from 14 residues. Germline V gene sequence: CDR1 LNHNV, CDR2 YYDKDF (reference sequence). CDR3 coding DNA: TGTGCCACCAGCACCCGACAGGGCGTCGACGAGCAGTACTTC. Its protein is CATSTRQGVDEQYF.

This clonotype was seen repeatedly, ten times or more. The V and J genes are TRBV4-3 and TRBJ2-1, with 8 bases fitting TRBD2. CDR1 LGHNA and CDR2 YSLEER come from the germline V gene. The CDR3 spans 17 residues. The trim removed 4 bases at V and 4 bases at J, leaving 12 bases unmatched. DNA of the CDR3: TGCGCCAGCAGCCCACCTACTAGCGGAAATACTTACAATGAGCAGTTCTTC. Translation: CASSPPTSGNTYNEQFF.

This clonotype was found many times. The chain has TRBV5-1 and TRBJ1-6; 7 positions agree with TRBD1. The V and J ends lost 5 bases and 16 bases, in that order; junction bases with no gene match: 12. In germline, CDR1 is SGHRS, CDR2 YFSETQ. The CDR3 is 13 amino acids. The CDR3 loop reads CASSADMTGSLHF. The CDR3 DNA reads as TGCGCCAGCAGTGCGGATATGACAGGGTCTCTCCACTTT.